The 29 T cell receptor beta chains listed next were all sequenced from one sample in a study of blood T cell repertoires in COVID-19. Only in-frame clones appear in the TCRdb table, and some are missing; sequencing was by immunoSEQ multiplex PCR. The table lists fewer than 150,000 clones, 75% to 90% of them singletons. Input material: peripheral blood. These receptors originate from a human donor in a cohort sampled during active COVID-19.

Note on this clone: At the DNA level, this CDR3 is encoded by other sequences in the same sample as well. The CDR3 is CASSYLGGNTEAFF. CDR3 nucleotides: TGTGCCAGCAGTTACTTAGGGGGGAACACTGAAGCTTTCTTT. J is TRBJ1-1 and V is TRBV6-5, with a possible D match to TRBD1 (6 bases). Trimming left V 1 base short and J 1 base short, with 7 bases between. This CDR3 is 14 amino acids long. CDR1 MNHEY and CDR2 SVGAGI come from the germline V gene.

V is TRBV7-2 and J is TRBJ2-3; the match to TRBD2 covers 7 bases. With 3 bases clipped from V and 6 bases from J, the junction kept 9 bases outside the gene matches. The CDR3 length is 15 residues. The germline V gene encodes CDR1 SGHTA and CDR2 FQGNSA. The CDR3 DNA is TGTGCCAGCAGCTTTGGGGGAGGGGATTGGGATACGCAGTATTTT. Its protein product is CASSFGGGDWDTQYF. The full variable domain, with the rest looked up from reference TRBV7-2 and TRBJ2-3, is GAGVSQSPSNKVTEKGKDVELRCDPISGHTALYWYRQSLGQGLEFLIYFQGNSAPDKSGLPSDRFSAERTGGSVSTLTIQRTQQEDSAVYLCASSFGGGDWDTQYFGPGTRLTVL.

The chain carries TRBV11-3 and TRBJ2-7; 7 bases are a match to TRBD1. Germline trimming cut 1 base from V and 2 bases from J; bases unmatched to any gene: 5. The CDR3 totals 15 residues. CDR1 is SGHNT and CDR2 is YENEEA in the germline V gene. The CDR3 sequence: CASSLGGTVAYEQYF. As DNA, the CDR3 is TGTGCCAGCAGCTTAGGGGGGACAGTCGCCTACGAGCAGTACTTC.

This sequence joins TRBV11-3 and TRBJ2-3, with 7 nucleotides matching TRBD2. Germline assignment: CDR1 SGHNT and CDR2 YENEEA. The CDR3 has 14 residues. The trim removed 5 bases at V and 0 bases at J, leaving 2 bases unmatched. Written as DNA, the CDR3 is TGTGCCAGCAGCGAGCGGGACAGCACAGATACGCAGTATTTT. Translation: CASSERDSTDTQYF.

The rearrangement joins TRBV2 to TRBJ1-2, with D maybe TRBD1 (5 bases). CDR1 is SNHLY, CDR2 FYNNEI, per germline. Trimming took 6 bases from V and 3 from J, leaving 17 bases between them. The CDR3 totals 15 residues. CDR3 coding DNA: TGTGCCAGCAGCGCCGACAGCCGGGGGGACTATGGCTACACCTTC. Its protein product is CASSADSRGDYGYTF.

J is TRBJ1-2 and V is TRBV5-1, with 9 positions matching TRBD1. This CDR3 has 15 amino acids. The germline V gene has CDR1 SGHRS and CDR2 YFSETQ. V lost 0 bases and J lost 8; bases outside the gene matches: 8. CDR3 amino acids: CASSLETGTGYGYTF. The CDR3 nucleotides read TGCGCCAGCAGCTTGGAAACCGGGACAGGGTACGGCTACACCTTC.

The V and J genes are TRBV11-3 and TRBJ2-2, with 9 bases that match TRBD1. The ends lost 3 bases at V and 0 bases at J; junction bases unmatched: 2. The CDR3 runs 16 residues. The V gene's germline CDR1 is SGHNT and CDR2 YENEEA. The CDR3 nucleotides read TGTGCCAGCAGCTTCCGGGACAGGGCGAACACCGGGGAGCTGTTTTTT. This gives the protein CASSFRDRANTGELFF. The whole variable domain, remainder taken from reference TRBV11-3 and TRBJ2-2, is EAGVVQSPRYKIIEKKQPVAFWCNPISGHNTLYWYLQNLGQGPELLIRYENEEAVDDSQLPKDRFSAERLKGVDSTLKIQPAELGDSAVYLCASSFRDRANTGELFFGEGSRLTVL.

This clone was found once. This chain connects TRBV5-1 to TRBJ2-1, with D tentatively TRBD2 (5 bases). Germline assignment: CDR1 SGHRS and CDR2 YFSETQ. Deletions cut 0 bases from V and 7 bases from J, with 11 bases between. CDR3 length equals 14 residues. The CDR3 here is CASSLGGDGNEQFF. CDR3 nucleotides: TGCGCCAGCAGCTTGGGGGGAGACGGGAATGAGCAGTTCTTC.

This rearrangement joins TRBV14 to TRBJ1-3; the D is unclear. CDR3 length: 16 amino acids. Germline CDR1 and CDR2: SGHDN and FVKESK. V lost 1 base and J lost 2, with 12 bases in between. The CDR3 nucleotides read TGTGCCAGCAGCCAAGTCCGGGAGTGGGCTGGAAACACCATATATTTT. Residues: CASSQVREWAGNTIYF.

The chain is built from TRBV20-1 and TRBJ1-2; D gene ambiguous. The ends were cut back, 5 bases at V and 6 bases at J, with 10 bases in the middle. The germline gives CDR1 DFQATT, CDR2 SNEGSKA (reference sequence). The CDR3 is made up of 11 amino acids. CDR3 nucleotide sequence: TGCAGTGCTGTTCGGGGAGATGGCTACACCTTC. Its translation is CSAVRGDGYTF.

This chain links TRBV6-5 with TRBJ1-1; maybe TRBD1 (6 bases). The CDR3 is 13 amino acids. Trimming stripped 5 bases from V and 4 bases from J, with 11 bases between. Germline CDR1 is MNHEY and CDR2 is SVGAGI. CDR3 in amino acids: CASSQGPGTEAFF. The CDR3 DNA sequence: TGTGCCAGCAGTCAGGGGCCAGGCACTGAAGCTTTCTTT.

This sequence joins TRBV7-9 and TRBJ2-3, with 10 positions matching TRBD1. V gave up 1 base and J gave up 4 bases; unmatched junction bases: 5. Germline V lookup: CDR1 SEHNR, CDR2 FQNEAQ (reference sequence). This CDR3 region has 16 residues. CDR3 sequence (DNA): TGTGCCAGCAGCTTAGAAGACAGGGGGCGCTCAGATACGCAGTATTTT. Translating it yields CASSLEDRGRSDTQYF. Full variable domain (missing parts from reference TRBV7-9 and TRBJ2-3): DTGVSQNPRHKITKRGQNVTFRCDPISEHNRLYWYRQTLGQGPEFLTYFQNEAQLEKSRLLSDRFSAERPKGSFSTLEIQRTEQGDSAMYLCASSLEDRGRSDTQYFGPGTRLTVL.

This chain uses TRBV10-1 with TRBJ2-7, with 7 bases matching TRBD2. The V gene's germline CDR1 is WNHNN and CDR2 SYGVQD (reference sequence). Trimming cost V 7 bases and J 7 bases; bases outside gene matches: 4. This CDR3 is built from 11 residues. This chain's CDR3 is CASTLGGEQYV. In DNA form, the CDR3 reads TGCGCCAGCACATTGGGGGGGGAGCAGTACGTC.

The CDR3 here is CASSQGGVSTDTQYF. DNA of the CDR3: TGTGCCAGCAGCCAAGGGGGGGTGAGCACAGATACGCAGTATTTT. This chain joins TRBV3-1 (or the pseudogene TRBV3-2) and TRBJ2-3, with D maybe TRBD2 (6 bases). Trimming took off 1 base at V and 0 bases at J, with 8 bases between the two ends. The germline V gene encodes CDR1 LGHDT and CDR2 YNNKEL (reference sequence). This CDR3 has 15 amino acids.

The chain links TRBV10-2 to TRBJ2-4; 11 bases match TRBD1. This CDR3 region has 15 residues. V was clipped by 3 bases and J by 8 bases; unmatched bases: 6. Germline CDR1 reads WSHSY; CDR2 reads SAAADI. CDR3 protein: CASSDAGTGGYIQYF. The CDR3 DNA sequence: TGCGCCAGCAGTGACGCCGGGACAGGGGGTTACATTCAGTACTTC.

The chain has TRBV18 and TRBJ2-5; 12 bases map to TRBD2. Trimming removed 3 bases from V and 5 bases from J; junction bases left unmatched: 7. Germline CDR1 and CDR2: KGHSH and LQKENI. The CDR3 loop spans 16 amino acids. In nucleotides, the CDR3 is TGTGCCAGCTCACCCGCCCGGACTAGCGGGGCGGAGACCCAGTACTTC. This codes for CASSPARTSGAETQYF.

The rearrangement joins TRBV19 to TRBJ2-3, with 9 bases that match TRBD2. The CDR3 runs 12 residues. After removal of 6 bases from V and 5 bases from J, the junction contained 0 bases not matched to a gene. The germline V gene encodes CDR1 LNHDA and CDR2 SQIVND (reference sequence). CDR3 bases: TGTGCCAGTAGACTAGCGGGAGATACGCAGTATTTT. Its protein product is CASRLAGDTQYF.

The genes are TRBV2 and TRBJ2-1, with 8 bases lining up with TRBD2. Germline V CDR1 and CDR2: SNHLY, FYNNEI. The CDR3 contains 14 residues. With 3 bases clipped from V and 4 bases from J, the junction kept 2 bases outside the gene matches. The CDR3 region has the DNA TGTGCCAGCAGTGAGCGGGGGGCTTACAATGAGCAGTTCTTC. This translates into CASSERGAYNEQFF.

The chain links TRBV5-6 to TRBJ2-1; 9 bases agree with TRBD2. Trimming took 2 bases from V and 7 from J; bases not matched to a gene: 13. The CDR3 is 17 amino acids. Germline CDR1 reads SGHDT; CDR2 reads YYEEEE. The CDR3 nucleotides read TGTGCCAGCAGCTTAGTCGGGCGAAGCGGGAGGACGAATGAGCAGTTCTTC. Its protein is CASSLVGRSGRTNEQFF.

The chain links TRBV2 to TRBJ2-5, with TRBD2 as a possible D gene (6 bases). The ends were cut back, 2 bases at V and 5 bases at J, with 12 bases in the middle. CDR3 size: 14 residues. Germline V gene data show CDR1 as SNHLY and CDR2 as FYNNEI. The CDR3 DNA reads TGTGCCAGCAGTGAATTACGGGCGGGGGAGACCCAGTACTTC. Translated, it gives CASSELRAGETQYF.

The chain has TRBV27 and TRBJ2-7; 8 bases align to TRBD1. The CDR3 consists of 14 residues. Germline values: CDR1 MNHEY, CDR2 SMNVEV (reference sequence). V was clipped by 0 bases and J by 2 bases; unmatched bases: 0. CDR3 coding DNA: TGTGCCAGCAGTTTATCGGACAGGGCCTACGAGCAGTACTTC. Protein: CASSLSDRAYEQYF.

The chain employs TRBV19 and TRBJ1-2; 8 nucleotides match TRBD1. Germline-derived CDR1 and CDR2 are LNHDA and SQIVND (reference sequence). V shed 6 bases and J 4 bases; nucleotides not matched to a gene: 4. This CDR3 is 13 amino acids long. The CDR3 coding sequence is TGTGCCAGTAGCTTCCAGGGGGCCTATGGCTACACCTTC. Translation: CASSFQGAYGYTF.

The rearrangement uses TRBV7-9 and TRBJ2-1; a possible D gene is TRBD2 (5 bases). Deletions cut 2 bases from V and 2 bases from J, with 13 bases between. Germline values: CDR1 SEHNR, CDR2 FQNEAQ (reference sequence). This CDR3 is 16 amino acids long. CDR3 coding DNA: TGTGCCAGCAGCTTATTCAGCGGCCACCCCTACAATGAGCAGTTCTTC. This encodes CASSLFSGHPYNEQFF.

The V call is TRBV5-4, the J call TRBJ2-7; 9 bases match TRBD2. The CDR3 totals 17 residues. CDR1 and CDR2 (germline): SGHNT, YYREEE (reference sequence). With 0 bases clipped from V and 3 bases from J, the junction kept 10 bases outside the gene matches. The CDR3 coding sequence is TGTGCCAGCAGCTTGGTCGGGCCTAGCGGGACGTACTACGAGCAGTACGTC. Protein sequence: CASSLVGPSGTYYEQYV.

This clone was observed a handful of times. V usage is TRBV10-3 and J usage is TRBJ1-5; D perhaps matches TRBD1 (5 bases). Trimming removed 4 bases at V and 7 bases at J, with 11 bases between. The CDR3 sequence is 13 residues long. Germline assignment: CDR1 ENHRY and CDR2 SYGVKD. The CDR3 nucleotides are TGTGCCATCAGTGGGGGGGTGGAACAGCCCCAGCATTTT. Its protein product is CAISGGVEQPQHF.

This chain joins TRBV4-1 and TRBJ1-3; TRBD1 matches at 7 bases. Trimming at V came to 4 bases and at J to 0 bases, leaving 0 bases not matched to a gene. Per the germline V gene, CDR1 is MGHRA and CDR2 is YSYEKL. The CDR3 contains 14 residues. The chain's CDR3 is CASSRTGSGNTIYF. The CDR3 bases are TGCGCCAGCAGCCGGACAGGCTCTGGAAACACCATATATTTT.

The chain couples TRBV5-1 to TRBJ2-1; TRBD2 aligns across 10 bases. The CDR3 is made up of 14 amino acids. V lost 4 bases and J lost 6; bases outside the gene matches: 4. Germline lookup yields CDR1 SGHRS and CDR2 YFSETQ. CDR3 in DNA: TGCGCCAGCAGCATTACTAGCGGGGCCAATGAGCAGTTCTTC. Translated: CASSITSGANEQFF.

J is TRBJ1-4 and V is TRBV3-1 (or the pseudogene TRBV3-2); 7 bases are shared with TRBD1. This CDR3 comprises 14 residues. Germline V gene sequence: CDR1 LGHDT, CDR2 YNNKEL (reference sequence). Trimming took 5 bases from V and 4 from J; bases not matched to a gene: 4. The CDR3 region is CASSSYRGNEKLFF. CDR3 DNA sequence: TGTGCCAGCAGCTCGTACAGGGGTAATGAAAAACTGTTTTTT.

V usage is TRBV5-4 and J usage is TRBJ2-3, with D maybe TRBD2 (6 bases). Germline V gene lookup returns CDR1 SGHNT and CDR2 YYREEE (reference sequence). Trimming removed 4 bases from V and 1 base from J, with 16 bases in between. This CDR3 is 16 amino acids long. The CDR3 sequence: CASSPGPLAGTDTQYF. The CDR3 region has the DNA TGTGCCAGCAGCCCCGGTCCACTAGCAGGCACAGATACGCAGTATTTT.